This T cell receptor (beta chain) was sequenced in a study of regulatory T cells in long-lasting Graves disease. General study results and limits: Having only a small sample size may have limited accuracy.

Libraries of TCR beta came from iRepertoire HTBI primers plus Arm-PCR of CDR3 regions. Using its own MiXCR run on the multiplex PCR reads, TCRdb lists one record per CDR3 protein. This repertoire shows hundreds of thousands of distinct CDR3 sequences, around 15% found once; its top ten account for around 19%. Concerning this clonotype: Its antigen is unknown.

Time point: newly diagnosed GD, antithyroid drugs for less than 3 months. With RNA extracted from PBMCs as input, the TCR library was made. The sample was also linked to a second study, of T cells in Graves' hyperthyroidism and ophthalmopathy.

This receptor was taken from a woman in her 30s with Graves disease. Sequencing was performed on peripheral blood mononuclear cells (PBMCs), taken at new diagnosis, from a patient treated with antithyroid drugs.

The CDR3 protein is CASSGTRESWAQYF. The CDR3, as DNA: TGTGCCAGCAGTGGGACGCGAGAGTCGTGGGCCCAGTACTTC. V usage is TRBV6-1 and J usage is TRBJ2-5, with no clear D. This CDR3 contains 14 residues. V gave up 4 bases and J gave up 9 bases, with 18 bases separating them. Germline V CDR1 and CDR2: MNHNS, SASEGT.